The present TCR beta chain was sequenced within a study of CD8+ T cells in alopecia areata. Across the study: Severity in treated patients was scored by percentage of scalp area affected.

The germline CDR1 and CDR2 sequences are SNHLY and FYNNEI. There are 15 residues in the CDR3. V lost 6 bases to trimming and J lost 2 bases; unmatched junction nucleotides: 4. Findings of the study overall: Scalp data also include sequences from resident alphabeta T cells of normal skin. Tofacitinib significantly reduced both scalp clonality and expanded CD8+ clones among the top 100. Amid tofacitinib therapy, many expanded lesional clones stayed present in scalp and blood.

About this clone: The antigen remains undetermined.

Treatment: oral pan-JAK inhibitor, 5-10 mg twice daily. cDNA prepared by RNA extraction and subsequent reverse transcription served as the template for sequencing. Sequencing was performed with immunoSEQ multiplex PCR; in TCRdb, only in-frame clones are kept and a portion is missing. The sample includes 90,000 to 150,000 clones, around 56% of them seen just once. This material consisted of CD4+ T cells sorted from blood, taken at week 4, from a patient treated with tofacitinib. The chain combines TRBV2 with TRBJ2-5; TRBD1 aligns across 12 bases. This clonotype was obtained from a human donor with alopecia areata. The CDR3 protein is CASRGQGATQETQYF. DNA of the CDR3: TGTGCCAGCAGGGGACAGGGGGCGACTCAAGAGACCCAGTACTTC.